The clone carrying this T cell receptor (beta chain) appeared many times. The antigen is unknown. The data were taken from a study of early T cells in non-severe SARS-CoV-2 infection. Study summary: Chains were not paired, and sequencing was done on bulk RNA from unsorted whole blood. Findings of the study overall: Matches to VDJdb favored anti-spike CD8 responses and missed private and CD4 specificities.

Attached unique molecular identifiers marked individual cDNA molecules. One entry per CDR3 protein, called by TCRdb with MiXCR from the 5' RACE reads. The repertoire holds about 80,000 distinct CDR3 sequences, with around 5% as singletons. The sample in question was whole blood, obtained at baseline. This TCR was recovered from an adult who was a healthcare worker with PCR-confirmed SARS-CoV-2 infection or an uninfected control (not recorded which).

The CDR3 here is CASSPLDRIKYKTYEQYF. CDR3 sequence (DNA): TGTGCCAGCAGTCCACTTGATAGGATCAAATACAAAACCTACGAGCAGTACTTC. The gene calls are TRBV6-2 or TRBV6-3 and TRBJ2-7; D is uncertain. CDR1 is MNHEY and CDR2 is SVGEGT in the germline V gene. Trimming left V 5 bases short and J 2 bases short, with 25 bases between. The CDR3 totals 18 residues.